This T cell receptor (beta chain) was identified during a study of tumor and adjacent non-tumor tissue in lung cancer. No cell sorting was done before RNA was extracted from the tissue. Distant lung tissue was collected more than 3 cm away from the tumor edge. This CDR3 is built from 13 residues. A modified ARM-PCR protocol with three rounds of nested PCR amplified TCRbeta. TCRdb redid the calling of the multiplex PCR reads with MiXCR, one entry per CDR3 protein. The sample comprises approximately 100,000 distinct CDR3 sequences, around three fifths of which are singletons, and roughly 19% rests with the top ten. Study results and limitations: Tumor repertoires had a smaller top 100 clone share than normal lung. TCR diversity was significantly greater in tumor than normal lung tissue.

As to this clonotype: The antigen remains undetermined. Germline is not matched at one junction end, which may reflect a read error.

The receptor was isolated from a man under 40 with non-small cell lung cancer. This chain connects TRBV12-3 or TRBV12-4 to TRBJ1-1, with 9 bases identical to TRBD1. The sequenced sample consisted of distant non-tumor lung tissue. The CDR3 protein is CVSTFTGGEGTFF. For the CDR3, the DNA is TGTGTCAGCACCTTCACAGGGGGCGAGGGCACTTTCTTT.